These 18 T cell receptor beta chains were all obtained from the same sample, sequenced in a study of shared T cell receptors in the human thymus. Method: immunoSEQ multiplex PCR; TCRdb's copy keeps in-frame clones and lacks some. The table shows over 60,000 clones, with 90% to 95% occurring only once. Specimen: thymocytes. These receptors were taken from a human donor.

This clone has only one observation. V is TRBV5-6 and J is TRBJ2-7; 7 bases line up with TRBD1. The CDR3 spans 16 residues. Germline V lookup: CDR1 SGHDT, CDR2 YYEEEE. V trimming: 1 base; J trimming: 2 bases; junction bases outside the gene matches: 9. CDR3: CASSLSRQGRPYEQYF. The CDR3 bases are TGTGCCAGCAGCTTGAGCCGACAGGGACGCCCCTACGAGCAGTACTTC.

This chain uses TRBV4-3 with TRBJ2-4; 10 nucleotides line up with TRBD1. J lost 3 bases, V lost 2 bases, and 7 bases had no gene match. The CDR3 sequence is 17 residues long. Germline values: CDR1 LGHNA, CDR2 YSLEER. The CDR3 spells CASSQFSGQGGKNIQYF. The CDR3 region has the DNA TGCGCCAGCAGCCAATTTAGCGGACAGGGGGGCAAAAACATTCAGTACTTC.

The chain links TRBV7-2 to TRBJ1-6; D gene ambiguous. The germline V gene encodes CDR1 SGHTA and CDR2 FQGNSA. The CDR3 has 18 amino acids. Trimming took off 5 bases at V and 13 bases at J, with 30 bases between the two ends. The CDR3 sequence: CASSARVEGPHFVSPLHF. In nucleotides, the CDR3 is TGTGCCAGCAGCGCCCGTGTGGAAGGCCCCCATTTCGTCTCGCCCCTCCACTTT.

V and J are TRBV5-4 and TRBJ1-4, with D possibly being TRBD1 (5 bases). This CDR3 has 14 amino acids. V dropped 1 base and J dropped 4 bases, with 8 bases sitting between them. Germline CDR1 reads SGHNT; CDR2 reads YYREEE (reference sequence). The CDR3 nucleotides read TGTGCCAGCAGCTTGAAAGGGGTTAATGAAAAACTGTTTTTT. Protein: CASSLKGVNEKLFF.

This chain uses TRBV4-1 with TRBJ2-3, with 9 bases that match TRBD1. Germline assignment: CDR1 MGHRA and CDR2 YSYEKL. The CDR3 spans 19 residues. The junction had 17 bases not matched to a gene; V was cut back by 5 bases and J by 2 bases. CDR3 region: CASSARHGTGINFTDTQYF. CDR3 nucleotide sequence: TGCGCCAGCAGCGCCCGACACGGGACAGGGATAAATTTCACAGATACGCAGTATTTT.

This chain links TRBV4-2 with TRBJ2-5; a possible D gene is TRBD1 (7 bases). This CDR3 contains 18 residues. The V gene lost 0 bases and the J gene lost 9 bases, with 26 bases spanning the gap. The germline CDR1 and CDR2 sequences are LGHNA and YNFKEQ. CDR3 bases: TGTGCCAGCAGCCAAGAATTGGGGGAAGACAGGGATTGGGGGGCCCAGTACTTC. This translates into CASSQELGEDRDWGAQYF.

The chain carries TRBV28 and TRBJ1-1; 7 bases align to TRBD1. Germline V gene lookup returns CDR1 MDHEN and CDR2 SYDVKM. V trimming: 5 bases; J trimming: 6 bases; junction bases outside the gene matches: 9. CDR3 length: 14 residues. The CDR3 coding sequence is TGTGCCAGCAGTCCCCCCGACAGGGCCTCTGAAGCTTTCTTT. Protein product: CASSPPDRASEAFF.

The chain joins TRBV5-5 to TRBJ1-1, with 8 positions matching TRBD1. The CDR3 is 18 amino acids. Germline V CDR1 and CDR2: SGHKS, YYEKEE (reference sequence). The J segment lost 4 bases and the V segment lost 0 bases, leaving 14 bases of the junction unmatched. The DNA for the CDR3 is TGTGCCAGCAGCTTGGATTTTAGGGCCAGGGGGCCGTCCACTGAAGCTTTCTTT. It specifies CASSLDFRARGPSTEAFF.

V and J are TRBV7-9 and TRBJ2-5; D perhaps matches TRBD1 (5 bases). The CDR3 consists of 14 residues. Germline V gene lookup returns CDR1 SEHNR and CDR2 FQNEAQ (reference sequence). V was trimmed by 5 bases and J by 2 bases, leaving 12 bases between them. The DNA of the CDR3 is TGTGCCAGCAGCCGACAAGGGGAACAAGAGACCCAGTACTTC. Translation gives CASSRQGEQETQYF.

This clone was seen just once. The V gene is TRBV7-3, the J gene TRBJ1-5; D is ambiguous. The germline V gene encodes CDR1 SGHTA and CDR2 FQGTGA. V was cut by 2 bases and J by 0 bases, with 8 bases left in between. This CDR3 comprises 15 residues. The CDR3, as DNA: TGTGCCAGCAGCTTATCCAGATTTAGCAATCAGCCCCAGCATTTT. Protein: CASSLSRFSNQPQHF. The full variable domain, its missing parts supplied by reference TRBV7-3 and TRBJ1-5, is GAGVSQTPSNKVTEKGKYVELRCDPISGHTALYWYRQSLGQGPEFLIYFQGTGAADDSGLPNDRFFAVRPEGSVSTLKIQRTERGDSAVYLCASSLSRFSNQPQHFGDGTRLSIL.

The gene calls are TRBV19 and TRBJ2-5; TRBD1 is a possible D gene (5 bases). The germline CDR1 and CDR2 sequences are LNHDA and SQIVND (reference sequence). V shed 4 bases and J shed 2 bases, with 20 bases lying between them. This CDR3 region has 17 residues. The CDR3 sequence is CASSTLPARQSQETQYF. CDR3 DNA sequence: TGTGCCAGTAGTACCCTCCCGGCAAGACAGAGTCAAGAGACCCAGTACTTC.

The gene calls are TRBV5-1 and TRBJ2-1; D possibly corresponds to TRBD2 (6 bases). Trimming shortened V by 3 bases and J by 8 bases, and 21 bases separated the two germline ends. The CDR3 is 16 amino acids. Per the germline V gene, CDR1 is SGHRS and CDR2 is YFSETQ. CDR3 in amino acids: CASSWIRDSTRHEQFF. CDR3 sequence (DNA): TGCGCCAGCAGCTGGATCCGGGACTCAACACGACATGAGCAGTTCTTC.

This rearrangement joins TRBV10-1 to TRBJ1-4; 7 positions agree with TRBD1. Germline lookup yields CDR1 WNHNN and CDR2 SYGVQD (reference sequence). CDR3 length: 15 amino acids. The junction had 10 bases not matched to a gene; V was cut back by 6 bases and J by 6 bases. The CDR3 sequence: CASSLYRGLYEKLFF. CDR3 in DNA: TGCGCCAGCAGCCTCTACAGGGGATTGTATGAAAAACTGTTTTTT.

The rearrangement uses TRBV5-4 and TRBJ1-2, with D possibly TRBD1 on 5 matching bases. The germline CDR1 and CDR2 sequences are SGHNT and YYREEE (reference sequence). V gave up 4 bases and J gave up 5 bases, with 21 bases separating them. This CDR3 is built from 16 residues. DNA of the CDR3: TGTGCCAGCAGCCATTTAACAGGAGAGACGTGGTATGGCTACACCTTC. Translated: CASSHLTGETWYGYTF.

The chain employs TRBV18 and TRBJ1-2, with D maybe TRBD1 (6 bases). The germline gives CDR1 KGHSH, CDR2 LQKENI. V lost 3 bases to trimming and J lost 4 bases, with 21 bases between them. The CDR3 runs to 17 residues. The CDR3 reads CASSPLRDTSRLYGYTF. CDR3 bases: TGTGCCAGCTCACCGTTACGGGACACCTCTCGCCTCTATGGCTACACCTTC.

The rearrangement uses TRBV30 and TRBJ1-3; 9 bases agree with TRBD1. Germline V CDR1 and CDR2: GTSNPN, SVGIG (reference sequence). The CDR3 sequence is 18 residues long. V lost 2 bases, J lost 4 bases, and 15 bases stayed unmatched. Here the CDR3 DNA reads TGTGCCTGGAGTTCACTCCGGGACAGGGAATTGGGAGGAAACACCATATATTTT. This sequence encodes CAWSSLRDRELGGNTIYF.

The V gene is TRBV4-1, the J gene TRBJ1-3; D ambiguous. The CDR3 spans 17 residues. Germline V lookup: CDR1 MGHRA, CDR2 YSYEKL. Between the trimmed V and J ends, which lost 4 bases and 0 bases, there was a span of 16 bases. The CDR3 protein is CASSLLCGVISGNTIYF. CDR3 coding DNA: TGCGCCAGCAGCCTATTGTGTGGGGTGATCTCTGGAAACACCATATATTTT.

This chain links TRBV6-5 with TRBJ2-3; TRBD2 might be the D (6 bases). V lost 4 bases to trimming and J lost 4 bases, with 12 bases between them. The CDR3 spans 14 residues. CDR1 MNHEY and CDR2 SVGAGI come from the germline V gene. For the CDR3, the DNA is TGTGCCAGCAGTTTTCGAGGCGGGGCAGATACGCAGTATTTT. Amino acid sequence: CASSFRGGADTQYF.